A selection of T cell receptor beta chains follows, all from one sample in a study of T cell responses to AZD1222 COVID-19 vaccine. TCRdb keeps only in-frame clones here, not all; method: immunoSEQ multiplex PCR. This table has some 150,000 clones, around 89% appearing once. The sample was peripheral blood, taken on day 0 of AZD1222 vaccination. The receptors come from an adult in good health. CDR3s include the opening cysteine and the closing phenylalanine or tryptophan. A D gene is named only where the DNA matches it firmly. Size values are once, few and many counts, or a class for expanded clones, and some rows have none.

TGTGCCAGCAGCCAAGGGACAGGGGCAACTGAAGCTTTCTTT,CASSQGTGATEAFF,TRBD1,TRBV3-1/TRBV3-2,-,TRBJ1-1
TGTGCCAGCAGCTTTTCGGGGACCGCGACCAACGTCCTGACTTTC,CASSFSGTATNVLTF,-,TRBV7-2,-,TRBJ2-6
TGTGCCAGCAGCTATACCCCGAGGGGACAGGGGAACGCAAACACCATATATTTT,CASSYTPRGQGNANTIYF,TRBD1,TRBV7-9,-,TRBJ1-3
TGTGCCAGCTCACCTAGCGGGGTCAGCTCCTACGAGCAGTACTTC,CASSPSGVSSYEQYF,TRBD2,TRBV18,-,TRBJ2-7
TGTGCCATCAGTGAAGTCTGGACAGAGACCTTTCACTCTGGGGCCAACGTCCTGACTTTC,CAISEVWTETFHSGANVLTF,-,TRBV10-3,-,TRBJ2-6
TGTGCCAGCTCACCAAAGGGCCAGAGGGGGGATGGCTACACCTTC,CASSPKGQRGDGYTF,-,TRBV18,-,TRBJ1-2
TGTGCCAGCAGCGTAGCTACGCACGAGACTAGCGGGAGAAGTGTCGGGGAGCTGTTTTTT,CASSVATHETSGRSVGELFF,TRBD2,TRBV9,-,TRBJ2-2
TGTGCCAGCAGTTGGGTAGACAGGGGTTCTTCACCCCTCCACTTT,CASSWVDRGSSPLHF,TRBD1,TRBV28,-,TRBJ1-6
TGCGCCAGCGAAAGGAACCTGAACACCGGGGAGCTGTTTTTT,CASERNLNTGELFF,-,TRBV4-3,-,TRBJ2-2
TGTGCCAGCAGTGAGGGGGCAACAGATACGCAGTATTTT,CASSEGATDTQYF,-,TRBV6-4,-,TRBJ2-3
TGTGCCAGCAGTGAAGCGGTTTCTAGAACTGTGAATGAGCAGTTCTTC,CASSEAVSRTVNEQFF,-,TRBV6-1,-,TRBJ2-1
TGTGCCAGCAGCTTAAACGCAGCTGGAAACACCATATATTTT,CASSLNAAGNTIYF,-,TRBV7-9,once,TRBJ1-3
TGTGCCAGCAGCCCCGTGAGGGGACAGGGAGTAGATCAGTACTTC,CASSPVRGQGVDQYF,TRBD1,TRBV7-9,-,TRBJ2-7
TGCAGTGCTAGTAACAAGAGCTCCTATAATTCACCCCTCCACTTT,CSASNKSSYNSPLHF,-,TRBV20-1,-,TRBJ1-6
TGTGCCAGCAGTTTAAACACCAACTCTAAGGGTGGCTACACCTTC,CASSLNTNSKGGYTF,-,TRBV28,-,TRBJ1-2
TGTGCCAGCAGCCAAGAGGGCAGGGCCCTTCAAGAGACCCAGTACTTC,CASSQEGRALQETQYF,-,TRBV3-1/TRBV3-2,once,TRBJ2-5
TGTGCCAGCAGGGCAGGATCTGGAAACACCATATATTTT,CASRAGSGNTIYF,-,TRBV6-5,-,TRBJ1-3
TGCGCCAGCAGCCCTGGACAGACTTACTCTGGGGCCAACGTCCTGACTTTC,CASSPGQTYSGANVLTF,-,TRBV5-1,-,TRBJ2-6
TGTGCCAGCAGTGCTGGGGTTGGCTACACCTTC,CASSAGVGYTF,-,TRBV2,once,TRBJ1-2
TGTGCCAGCAGCTTAAGGGCCGGGAATGGCTACACCTTC,CASSLRAGNGYTF,-,TRBV7-3,-,TRBJ1-2
TGTGCCAGCAGTACCTCGCCTGGGGAACTGTTTTTT,CASSTSPGELFF,-,TRBV12-3/TRBV12-4,-,TRBJ1-4
TGTGCCAGTAGTATCTTCCGGGACAGCTACGAGCAGTACTTC,CASSIFRDSYEQYF,TRBD1,TRBV19,-,TRBJ2-7
TGTGCCAGCAGTATCCGGGACAGGGGCGCCGGGGAGCTGTTTTTT,CASSIRDRGAGELFF,TRBD1,TRBV2,-,TRBJ2-2
TGTGCCAGCAGTAAGACAGCGAACACTGAAGCTTTCTTT,CASSKTANTEAFF,-,TRBV6-5,few,TRBJ1-1
TGTGCCAGCAGCGATTCGAGCAGGTCGAATGAAAAACTGTTTTTT,CASSDSSRSNEKLFF,-,TRBV4-2,-,TRBJ1-4
TGTGCCAGCAGCTTAGGGCTGCGCGGGAGGTACCATGAGCAGTTCTTC,CASSLGLRGRYHEQFF,TRBD2,TRBV11-2,-,TRBJ2-1
TGTGCCACCAGCAGAGCACCCCTCGGGAACACCGGGGAGCTGTTTTTT,CATSRAPLGNTGELFF,-,TRBV15,-,TRBJ2-2
TGTGCCAGCAGCCCCCGGAATTCGGGGGACTGGGAAAAACTGTTTTTT,CASSPRNSGDWEKLFF,-,TRBV13,-,TRBJ1-4
TGTGCCAGCTCACGACTAGCGGGAGGGACAGATACGCAGTATTTT,CASSRLAGGTDTQYF,TRBD2,TRBV18,few,TRBJ2-3
TGTGCCAGCAGCCAAGGTGTACGTCGGGACAGTTCCTACGAGCAGTACTTC,CASSQGVRRDSSYEQYF,TRBD1,TRBV4-2,once,TRBJ2-7
TGTGCCAGCAGCCCTCAGAAGGCACGAGAAGCTTTCTTT,CASSPQKAREAFF,-,TRBV7-2,-,TRBJ1-1
TGCAGCGTTGAAACTAGCGGGAGAACAGATACGCAGTATTTT,CSVETSGRTDTQYF,TRBD2,TRBV29-1,many,TRBJ2-3
TGTGCCAGCAGTTACCTTACAGGGCTCGATGGCTACACCTTC,CASSYLTGLDGYTF,-,TRBV6-2/TRBV6-3,-,TRBJ1-2
TGTGCCAGCAGCCCCTCGAGAACAGGAGCGGGAGAAAAACTGTTTTTT,CASSPSRTGAGEKLFF,-,TRBV7-2,once,TRBJ1-4
TGTGCCACCAGCAGGGGAACTGAAGCTTTCTTT,CATSRGTEAFF,-,TRBV15,-,TRBJ1-1
TGTGCCAGCTCACTGTCGCGGGGGTTGAATACGGAGACCCAGTACTTC,CASSLSRGLNTETQYF,TRBD2,TRBV18,once,TRBJ2-5
TGTGCCAGCTCTTCGACAGAAAACACTGAAGCTTTCTTT,CASSSTENTEAFF,-,TRBV18,-,TRBJ1-1
TGTGCCAGCAGACCGTCCCCAGGGGGGCACTATGGCTACACCTTC,CASRPSPGGHYGYTF,TRBD1,TRBV2,-,TRBJ1-2
TGTGCCAGCAGTAGGGAGCGGGGTGAAAAACTGTTTTTT,CASSRERGEKLFF,-,TRBV6-5,-,TRBJ1-4
TGTGCCAGCAGCGCGCCAGGGGGCATTGGCGGTGGCTACACCTTC,CASSAPGGIGGGYTF,TRBD1,TRBV9,-,TRBJ1-2
TGCGCCAGCAGCCGCCACGGGACAGGGGGTGAAAAACTGTTTTTT,CASSRHGTGGEKLFF,TRBD1,TRBV4-3,-,TRBJ1-4
TGTGCCAGCAGCAAGGGACAGAATAAAATTACAGATACGCAGTATTTT,CASSKGQNKITDTQYF,TRBD1,TRBV14,-,TRBJ2-3
TGTGCCAGTAGTCAGAGGGTCTCCGGGGCCAACGTCCTGACTTTC,CASSQRVSGANVLTF,-,TRBV19,-,TRBJ2-6
TGTGCCAGCAGCCCCCGGGAAGGCTCTGGAAACACCATATATTTT,CASSPREGSGNTIYF,-,TRBV9,-,TRBJ1-3
TGTGCCACCAGTGATGGTTGGGGGGGAAGCACAGATACGCAGTATTTT,CATSDGWGGSTDTQYF,TRBD2,TRBV24-1,-,TRBJ2-3
TGCGCCAGCAGCCAAGATATTCTAACGGGATCGAACACCGGGGAGCTGTTTTTT,CASSQDILTGSNTGELFF,-,TRBV4-1,-,TRBJ2-2
TGCGCCAGCAGTTCCGGGACTAGCGGGTTGTACAATGAGCAGTTCTTC,CASSSGTSGLYNEQFF,TRBD2,TRBV10-2,once,TRBJ2-1
TGTGCTAGTGGTTTGACAGCCACCCAGGGGGCGCAGGTTCAGCCCCAGCATTTT,CASGLTATQGAQVQPQHF,TRBD1,TRBV12-5,once,TRBJ1-5
TGTGCCAGCAGCCCCCGTTTTAGTGCGGGAGACTACAATGAGCAGTTCTTC,CASSPRFSAGDYNEQFF,TRBD2,TRBV7-2,-,TRBJ2-1
TGTGCCAGCAGTGCGGGGAGCGGGCCCCAGTACTTC,CASSAGSGPQYF,-,TRBV28,once,TRBJ2-5
TGTGCCACCAGTGATTTTCGGGGGAACGCAGATACGCAGTATTTT,CATSDFRGNADTQYF,-,TRBV24-1,-,TRBJ2-3